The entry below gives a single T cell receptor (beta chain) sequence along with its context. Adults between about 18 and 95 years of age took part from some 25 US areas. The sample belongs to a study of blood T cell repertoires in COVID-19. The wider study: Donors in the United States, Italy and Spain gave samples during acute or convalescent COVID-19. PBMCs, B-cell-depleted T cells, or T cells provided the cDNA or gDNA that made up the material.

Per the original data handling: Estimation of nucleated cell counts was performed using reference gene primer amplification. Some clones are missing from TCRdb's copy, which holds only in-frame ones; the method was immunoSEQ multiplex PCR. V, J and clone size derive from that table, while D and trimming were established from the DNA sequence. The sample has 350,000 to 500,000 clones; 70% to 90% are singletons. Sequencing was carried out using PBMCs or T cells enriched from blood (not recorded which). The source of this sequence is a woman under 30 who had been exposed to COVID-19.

The CDR3 spells CASSPTGWGNTIYF. CDR3 bases: TGTGCCAGCAGTCCCACAGGGTGGGGAAACACCATATATTTT. The chain employs TRBV2 and TRBJ1-3; TRBD1 is a possible D gene (6 bases). The CDR3 covers 14 residues. CDR1 is SNHLY, CDR2 FYNNEI, per germline. The germline V and J ends were trimmed by 5 bases and 4 bases, with 12 bases remaining between them. Together with reference TRBV2 and TRBJ1-3, the CDR3 gives the full variable domain: EPEVTQTPSHQVTQMGQEVILRCVPISNHLYFYWYRQILGQKVEFLVSFYNNEISEKSEIFDDQFSVERPDGSNFTLKIRSTKLEDSAMYFCASSPTGWGNTIYFGEGSWLTVV.